This TCR beta chain was retrieved from a study of cytomegalovirus exposure and HLA in healthy donors. With 60 Vbeta and 13 Jbeta primers, the PCR was carried out. Method: immunoSEQ multiplex PCR; TCRdb's copy keeps in-frame clones and lacks some. The table shows 100,000 to 150,000 clones, with more than 65% occurring only once. Germline V gene lookup returns CDR1 LNHNV and CDR2 YYDKDF (reference sequence). V lost 0 bases, J lost 2 bases, and 11 bases lay in between. The CDR3 spans 15 residues. This chain links TRBV15 with TRBJ2-7; tentative D call: TRBD2 (7 bases). This sequence originates from a woman aged 60-70 years in good health and CMV-seropositive. Sequenced sample: PBMCs. This CDR3 reads CATSREGGGAYEQYF. As DNA, the CDR3 is TGTGCCACCAGCAGAGAGGGCGGGGGCGCCTACGAGCAGTACTTC.